Listed below are T cell receptor beta chains from one sample, sequenced in a study of blood T cell repertoires in COVID-19. Clones were read by immunoSEQ multiplex PCR, and TCRdb kept only the in-frame ones, dropping some. This sample carries about 150,000 clones, approximately 86% of them seen once, and the ten largest clones take 6.5% to 7.5%. Source material: peripheral blood. The receptors come from a man older than 75 with COVID-19, enrolled during active disease. Each CDR3 is given without its conserved first and last residue.

V gene	J gene	CDR3 protein
TRBV7-9	TRBJ2-3	ASSLALAGGADTQY
TRBV27	TRBJ2-3	ASSQGIGTDTQY
TRBV6-6	TRBJ1-1	ASSNPGQGLAF
TRBV4-1	TRBJ1-1	ASSQDHTQTVREAF
TRBV6-5	TRBJ1-3	ASQTSSGNTIY
TRBV5-4	TRBJ2-5	ASTIGGDQETQY
TRBV11-2	TRBJ1-2	ASSRDPGGNYGYT
TRBV27	TRBJ1-6	ASSLWPPYDGQGGGYNSPLH
TRBV2	TRBJ2-2	ASNLDRGTGELF
TRBV7-8	TRBJ1-2	ASSLKQGHNYGYT
TRBV9	TRBJ2-2	ASSPMSESAGELF
TRBV18	TRBJ2-7	ASTQDRALEQY
TRBV4-3	TRBJ1-2	ASSETGGLGYT
TRBV6-4	TRBJ2-5	ASSDSAGGGQETQY
TRBV7-7	TRBJ2-5	ASSLGGTGPQETQY
TRBV7-2	TRBJ1-5	ASSLTGNQPQH
TRBV27	TRBJ1-5	ASTSLGAGESNQPQH
TRBV15	TRBJ1-2	ATSRDTQGSYGYT
TRBV6-5	TRBJ1-5	ASSPGQGENQPQH
TRBV11-2	TRBJ2-5	ASSYSGAGETQY
TRBV11-2	TRBJ1-1	ASSHSGYGNTEAF
TRBV5-4	TRBJ2-7	ASSLAGGAYEQY
TRBV7-2	TRBJ2-7	ASSLQSRGSGYEQY
TRBV7-8	TRBJ2-1	ASSPTGRGNEQF
TRBV7-2	TRBJ1-2	ASSWGDREDNYGYT
TRBV3-1/TRBV3-2	TRBJ2-3	ASSQDGRGKGIWGTDTQY
TRBV7-2	TRBJ2-3	ASSANLAGGLTDTQY
TRBV7-9	TRBJ1-1	ASSQLPGGPTSNTEAF
TRBV12-3/TRBV12-4	TRBJ1-6	ASRVRANSPLH
TRBV28	TRBJ2-6	ASRQVHSGANVLT
TRBV6-2/TRBV6-3	TRBJ2-2	ASSLAGGIGGELF
TRBV4-2	TRBJ1-4	ASSLVRGYEKLF
TRBV7-9	TRBJ1-1	ASSARTGDTEAF
TRBV5-1	TRBJ1-2	ASSQNPGQTSNYGYT